Below are 11 T cell receptor beta chains sequenced from a single sample in a study of blood T cell repertoires in COVID-19. Libraries were prepared by immunoSEQ multiplex PCR; TCRdb keeps only in-frame clonotypes and omits some of them. The table lists some 100,000 clones, about 85% of them singletons, with approximately 2% in the top ten. Sequenced sample: peripheral blood. These receptors all come from a woman in her 70s with active or convalescent COVID-19.

Here the CDR3 reads CASSFGTGKDTQYF. DNA for the CDR3: TGTGCCAGCAGCTTCGGGACAGGGAAAGATACGCAGTATTTT. J is TRBJ2-3 and V is TRBV5-8; 9 bases are shared with TRBD1. Per germline, CDR1 SGHTS and CDR2 YDEGEE. The V and J ends lost 2 bases and 5 bases, in that order; junction bases with no gene match: 3. This CDR3 has 14 residues.

This chain uses TRBV7-2 with TRBJ2-7, with D unclear. The ends were cut back, 0 bases at V and 5 bases at J, with 8 bases in the middle. CDR1 and CDR2 (germline): SGHTA, FQGNSA. The CDR3 is made up of 13 amino acids. CDR3: CASSLARHDEQYF. In nucleotides, the CDR3 is TGTGCCAGCAGCTTAGCCCGACATGACGAGCAGTACTTC. The variable domain in full, with the rest retrieved from reference TRBV7-2 and TRBJ2-7, is GAGVSQSPSNKVTEKGKDVELRCDPISGHTALYWYRQSLGQGLEFLIYFQGNSAPDKSGLPSDRFSAERTGGSVSTLTIQRTQQEDSAVYLCASSLARHDEQYFGPGTRLTVT.

The chain carries TRBV6-9 and TRBJ2-7; D is possibly TRBD1 (5 bases). V lost 5 bases, J lost 0 bases, and 11 bases lay in between. Germline values: CDR1 MNHGY, CDR2 SVAAGI. CDR3 length: 14 residues. This CDR3 reads CASSQGLHSYEQYF. For the CDR3, the DNA is TGTGCCAGCAGTCAGGGTCTGCACTCCTACGAGCAGTACTTC.

The chain links TRBV6-5 to TRBJ2-3; the D is unclear. The CDR3 has 11 amino acids. CDR1 MNHEY and CDR2 SVGAGI come from the germline V gene. V was shortened by 2 bases and J by 5 bases, with 2 bases between the two germline ends. Here the CDR3 reads CASSYLDTQYF. CDR3 nucleotides: TGTGCCAGCAGTTACCTAGATACGCAGTATTTT.

This clone was counted a few times. The chain has TRBV28 and TRBJ2-7, with 9 bases matching TRBD1. CDR3 length: 14 amino acids. After removal of 5 bases from V and 2 bases from J, the junction contained 4 bases not matched to a gene. CDR1 and CDR2 (germline): MDHEN, SYDVKM. CDR3 coding DNA: TGTGCCAGCAGTAGGACAGGGGCGACCTACGAGCAGTACTTC. Amino acid sequence: CASSRTGATYEQYF.

The CDR3 sequence: CASSRQGGGGANVLTF. The CDR3 nucleotides are TGTGCCAGCAGTAGACAGGGGGGAGGTGGGGCCAACGTCCTGACTTTC. The chain uses TRBV6-6 and TRBJ2-6; 9 bases fit TRBD1. J lost 3 bases, V lost 5 bases, and 5 bases had no gene match. Germline V lookup: CDR1 MNHNY, CDR2 SVGAGI (reference sequence). The CDR3 is 16 amino acids.

The rearrangement links TRBV7-2 to TRBJ1-6, with D possibly being TRBD1 (6 bases). In germline, CDR1 is SGHTA, CDR2 FQGNSA. The CDR3 totals 15 residues. The germline V and J ends were trimmed by 5 bases and 7 bases, with 15 bases remaining between them. The CDR3 DNA follows: TGTGCCAGCAGCCAAGGACAGTTAGCAAATTCACCCCTCCACTTT. Translated, it gives CASSQGQLANSPLHF.

The table lists this clone with a few counts. The V call is TRBV4-2, the J call TRBJ1-1; 7 bases match TRBD1. CDR1 LGHNA and CDR2 YNFKEQ come from the germline V gene. The CDR3 runs 14 residues. With V trimmed by 0 bases and J by 6 bases, 4 bases remained unmatched. The CDR3 DNA reads TGTGCCAGCAGCCAAGAGACAGGGAAATCTGAAGCTTTCTTT. Its translation is CASSQETGKSEAFF.

V is TRBV10-3 and J is TRBJ2-2; 7 positions agree with TRBD1. CDR1 is ENHRY, CDR2 SYGVKD, per germline. Trimming cost V 6 bases and J 3 bases; bases outside gene matches: 4. This CDR3 is built from 14 residues. The CDR3 DNA sequence: TGTGCCATCAGCCAAGACAGGGACACCGGGGAGCTGTTTTTT. It encodes CAISQDRDTGELFF.

In its sample, this clone was seen a few times. The chain uses TRBV28 and TRBJ2-5, with 7 bases fitting TRBD1. Trimming took 6 bases from V and 3 from J; bases not matched to a gene: 4. There are 13 residues in the CDR3. Looked up from germline, CDR1 is MDHEN and CDR2 is SYDVKM. CDR3 amino acids: CASSSGGEETQYF. DNA of the CDR3: TGTGCCAGCAGCTCAGGGGGTGAAGAGACCCAGTACTTC. Full variable domain (remainder filled in from reference TRBV28 and TRBJ2-5): DVKVTQSSRYLVKRTGEKVFLECVQDMDHENMFWYRQDPGLGLRLIYFSYDVKMKEKGDIPEGYSVSREKKERFSLILESASTNQTSMYLCASSSGGEETQYFGPGTRLLVL.

This chain links TRBV28 with TRBJ2-1; 8 bases match TRBD1. This CDR3 contains 16 residues. The trim removed 6 bases at V and 3 bases at J, leaving 10 bases unmatched. Germline CDR1 MDHEN, CDR2 SYDVKM. CDR3: CASSRLQGAFYNEQFF. CDR3 in DNA: TGTGCCAGCAGCCGTCTTCAGGGGGCTTTCTACAATGAGCAGTTCTTC. Variable domain in full (rest from reference TRBV28 and TRBJ2-1): DVKVTQSSRYLVKRTGEKVFLECVQDMDHENMFWYRQDPGLGLRLIYFSYDVKMKEKGDIPEGYSVSREKKERFSLILESASTNQTSMYLCASSRLQGAFYNEQFFGPGTRLTVL.